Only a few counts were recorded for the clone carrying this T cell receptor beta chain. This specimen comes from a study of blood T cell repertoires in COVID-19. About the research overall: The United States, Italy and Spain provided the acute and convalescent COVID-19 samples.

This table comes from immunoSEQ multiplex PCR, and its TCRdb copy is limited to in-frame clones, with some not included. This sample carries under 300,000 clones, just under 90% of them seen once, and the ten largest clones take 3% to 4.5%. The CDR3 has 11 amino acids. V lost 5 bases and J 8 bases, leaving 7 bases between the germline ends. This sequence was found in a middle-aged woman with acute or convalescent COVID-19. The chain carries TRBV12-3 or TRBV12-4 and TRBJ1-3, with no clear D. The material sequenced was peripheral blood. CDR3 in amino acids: CASSLRDTIYF. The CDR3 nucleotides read TGTGCCAGCAGTCTTCGGGACACCATATATTTT.